The clone carrying this T cell receptor (beta chain) has ten or more counts. Its cognate antigen is unknown. Germline V gives CDR1 LGHNA, CDR2 YSLEER. Trimming removed 1 base at V and 3 bases at J, with 11 bases between. The CDR3 consists of 15 residues. The data are from a study of T cells after yellow fever vaccination. Making TCR cDNA involved 5'RACE template switching, which added UMIs and a universal primer site. TCRdb redid the calling of the 5' RACE reads with MiXCR, one entry per CDR3 protein. The repertoire holds 300,000 to 450,000 distinct CDR3 sequences, approximately 6% seen once, with about 15% in the top ten. Study-wide points: Post-booster samples contained most primary-vaccination clones (approximately 96% CD4, almost 90% CD8).

The chain carries TRBV4-3 and TRBJ2-3; D is unclear. The sequence was obtained from a man between 25 and 39 years old who received the YFV17D yellow fever vaccine. The sequencing here drew on PBMCs, taken 5 days after the yellow fever booster vaccination. CDR3 amino acids: CASSQVSHGTDTQYF. CDR3 DNA: TGCGCCAGCAGCCAAGTCAGCCACGGGACAGATACGCAGTATTTT.